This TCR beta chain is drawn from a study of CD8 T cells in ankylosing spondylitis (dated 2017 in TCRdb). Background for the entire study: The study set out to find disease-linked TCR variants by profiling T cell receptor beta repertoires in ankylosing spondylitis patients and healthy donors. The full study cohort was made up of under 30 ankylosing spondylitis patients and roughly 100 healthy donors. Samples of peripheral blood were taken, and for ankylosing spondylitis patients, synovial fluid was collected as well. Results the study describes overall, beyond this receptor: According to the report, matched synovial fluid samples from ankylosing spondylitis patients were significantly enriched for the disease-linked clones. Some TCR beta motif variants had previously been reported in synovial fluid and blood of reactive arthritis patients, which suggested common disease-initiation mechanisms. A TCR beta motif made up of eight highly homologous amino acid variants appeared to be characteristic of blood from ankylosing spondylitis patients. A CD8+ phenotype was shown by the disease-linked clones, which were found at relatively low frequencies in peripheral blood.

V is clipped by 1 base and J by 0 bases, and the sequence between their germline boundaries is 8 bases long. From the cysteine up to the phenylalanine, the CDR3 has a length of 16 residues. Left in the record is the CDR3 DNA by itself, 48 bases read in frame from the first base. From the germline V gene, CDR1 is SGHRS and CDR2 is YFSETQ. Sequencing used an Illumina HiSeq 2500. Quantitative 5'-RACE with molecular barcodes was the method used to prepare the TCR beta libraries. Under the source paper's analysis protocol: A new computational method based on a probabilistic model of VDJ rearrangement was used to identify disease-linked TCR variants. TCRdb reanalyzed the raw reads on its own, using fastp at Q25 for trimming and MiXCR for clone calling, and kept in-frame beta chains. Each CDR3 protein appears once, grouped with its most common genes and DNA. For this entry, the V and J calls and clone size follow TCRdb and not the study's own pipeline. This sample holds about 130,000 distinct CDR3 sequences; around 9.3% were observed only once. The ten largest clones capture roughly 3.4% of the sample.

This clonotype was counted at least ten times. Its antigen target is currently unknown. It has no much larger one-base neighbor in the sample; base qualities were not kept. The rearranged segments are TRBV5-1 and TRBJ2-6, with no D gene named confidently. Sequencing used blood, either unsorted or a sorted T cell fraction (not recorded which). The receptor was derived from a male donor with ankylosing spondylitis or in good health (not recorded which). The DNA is TGCGCCAGCAGCTTGCAAGGAGACTCTGGGGCCAACGTCCTGACTTTC. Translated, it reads CASSLQGDSGANVLTF. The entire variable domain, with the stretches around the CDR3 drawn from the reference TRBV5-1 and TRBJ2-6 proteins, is KAGVTQTPRYLIKTRGQQVTLSCSPISGHRSVSWYQQTPGQGLQFLFEYFSETQRNKGNFPGRFSGRQFSNSRSEMNVSTLELGDSALYLCASSLQGDSGANVLTFGAGSRLTVL.